The 15 T cell receptor beta chains below were found in one sample sequenced in a study of T-cell reconstitution after alpha-beta-depleted transplantation in children (dated by TCRdb to the mid-2010s). Explained via the paper, the treatment or condition label denotes: allogeneic hematopoietic cell transplantation with graft depleted of TCRalphabeta T cells and CD19 B cells. Libraries were prepared through PCR. The run used an Illumina HiSeq 2500. TCR library preparation used molecular barcoding, with unique molecular identifiers applied to normalize quantification of the TCRbeta repertoire. Using fastp at Q25 and MiXCR, TCRdb reprocessed the public reads and kept productive beta chains. Each CDR3 protein appears once, grouped with its most common genes and DNA. The sample records approximately 4,000 distinct CDR3 sequences, 9.1% of which are singletons. Less than 55% of the sample is held by the ten biggest clonotypes.

The sequencing here drew on PBMCs, mostly from graft donor cells, taken 180 days after TCRalphabeta/CD19-depleted stem cell transplant. Receptors were obtained from a male patient between 2 and 9 years old who had a stem cell transplant for acute lymphoblastic leukemia, so the T cells may come from the graft donor.

This clonotype was seen many times. The CDR3 coding sequence is TGTGCCAGCAGTGGCGAGCCGGGACAGGGGTATAGCAATCAGCCCCAGCATTTT. Amino acid sequence: CASSGEPGQGYSNQPQHF. The rearrangement links TRBV2 to TRBJ1-5, with 10 nucleotides matching TRBD1. CDR1 SNHLY and CDR2 FYNNEI come from the germline V gene. The J segment lost 0 bases and the V segment lost 4 bases, leaving 9 bases of the junction unmatched. The CDR3 contains 18 residues.

This clonotype has at least ten counts. This sequence joins TRBV12-3 or TRBV12-4 and TRBJ2-7; TRBD1 aligns across 7 bases. The junction had 18 bases not matched to a gene; V was cut back by 8 bases and J by 2 bases. The CDR3 has 17 amino acids. The CDR3 sequence is CASVLLTGDSRTYEQYF. The CDR3 nucleotides read TGTGCCAGCGTATTACTTACTGGGGACAGCCGGACCTACGAGCAGTACTTC.

This clonotype was recorded many times. The V gene is TRBV7-7, the J gene TRBJ2-5, with a weak D call TRBD1 (5 bases). V was clipped by 4 bases and J by 3 bases, with 12 bases between them. This CDR3 is 14 amino acids long. Germline V lookup: CDR1 SSHAT, CDR2 FNYEAQ (reference sequence). CDR3 in amino acids: CASSSEVTEETQYF. The CDR3 coding sequence is TGTGCCAGCAGCTCAGAGGTGACAGAAGAGACCCAGTACTTC. Full variable domain (remainder filled in from reference TRBV7-7 and TRBJ2-5): GAGVSQSPRYKVTKRGQDVTLRCDPISSHATLYWYQQALGQGPEFLTYFNYEAQPDKSGLPSDRFSAERPEGSISTLTIQRTEQRDSAMYRCASSSEVTEETQYFGPGTRLLVL.

This clonotype was recorded many times. The V and J genes are TRBV10-3 and TRBJ2-5, with 8 bases identical to TRBD2. The CDR3 extends over 17 amino acids. The trim removed 10 bases at V and 1 base at J, leaving 17 bases unmatched. Germline CDR1 is ENHRY and CDR2 is SYGVKD. The CDR3 protein is CATIESGGRFFQETQYF. The CDR3 DNA reads TGTGCCACCATCGAAAGTGGCGGGAGGTTTTTCCAAGAGACCCAGTACTTC.

This clonotype has a count of ten or more. This rearrangement joins TRBV28 to TRBJ2-5, with D maybe TRBD2 (5 bases). Germline V gene lookup returns CDR1 MDHEN and CDR2 SYDVKM. Trimming took off 3 bases at V and 1 base at J, with 9 bases between the two ends. The CDR3 is made up of 14 amino acids. The CDR3 spells CASSFGGFQETQYF. The CDR3 nucleotides read TGTGCCAGCAGTTTTGGAGGATTCCAAGAGACCCAGTACTTC.

By proportion, this clonotype is medium-sized. The chain carries TRBV9 and TRBJ2-2, with 14 nucleotides matching TRBD2. Germline CDR1 is SGDLS and CDR2 is YYNGEE. This CDR3 has 17 residues. With 3 bases clipped from V and 4 bases from J, the junction kept 5 bases outside the gene matches. CDR3 nucleotide sequence: TGTGCCAGCAGCGCGACTAGCGGGAGGGAGGTCACCGGGGAGCTGTTTTTT. Its protein product is CASSATSGREVTGELFF.

There are many counts of this clonotype. The chain carries TRBV9 and TRBJ2-7; D call uncertain. V lost 3 bases and J lost 0, with 13 bases in between. Germline loops: CDR1 SGDLS, CDR2 YYNGEE. The CDR3 sequence is 15 residues long. The CDR3 nucleotides read TGTGCCAGCAGCGCTACCGGGTCAGTCTCCTACGAGCAGTACTTC. Translation gives CASSATGSVSYEQYF.

This clonotype has a count of ten or more. The CDR3 bases are TGTGCCAGCAGAAAATACAGGGAGAAAGGCGAAAAACTGTTTTTT. The encoded protein is CASRKYREKGEKLFF. V gene TRBV7-9 combines with J gene TRBJ1-4, with D tentatively TRBD1 (6 bases). Trimming removed 6 bases at V and 8 bases at J, with 19 bases between. Germline V gene sequence: CDR1 SEHNR, CDR2 FQNEAQ (reference sequence). The CDR3 runs 15 residues.

This clonotype has a count of ten or more. This chain connects TRBV5-1 to TRBJ1-2; unclear D gene. With 1 base removed from V and 8 bases from J, the gap between germline ends came to 18 bases. Germline V gene lookup returns CDR1 SGHRS and CDR2 YFSETQ. The CDR3 totals 15 residues. The CDR3 here is CASSLMAETALGYTF. CDR3 bases: TGCGCCAGCAGCTTGATGGCCGAAACAGCCCTAGGCTACACCTTC.

This clonotype came up many times. V usage is TRBV28 and J usage is TRBJ1-2, with no clear D. This CDR3 contains 13 residues. Trimming took 5 bases from V and 3 from J, leaving 10 bases between them. The germline gives CDR1 MDHEN, CDR2 SYDVKM. CDR3 bases: TGTGCCAGCAGTACGCAGGCGGACTATGGCTACACCTTC. It is translated as CASSTQADYGYTF.

The sample holds many counts of this clonotype. The chain is built from TRBV20-1 and TRBJ2-5, with TRBD1 identical over 8 bases. The CDR3 consists of 14 residues. With 5 bases clipped from V and 0 bases from J, the junction kept 5 bases outside the gene matches. Germline V gene lookup returns CDR1 DFQATT and CDR2 SNEGSKA (reference sequence). The CDR3 DNA is TGCAGTGCTTTCTGGGACAGGAACCAAGAGACCCAGTACTTC. Protein sequence: CSAFWDRNQETQYF.

This clonotype has ten or more counts. The V gene is TRBV9, the J gene TRBJ2-5; D call uncertain. Trimming cost V 0 bases and J 4 bases, with 16 bases left between them. The CDR3 length is 16 residues. Per germline, CDR1 SGDLS and CDR2 YYNGEE. The CDR3 bases are TGTGCCAGCAGCGTAGGTAACAGCCCCTGGGGAGAGACCCAGTACTTC. This sequence encodes CASSVGNSPWGETQYF.

By share, this clonotype ranks as medium-sized. The gene calls are TRBV7-8 and TRBJ2-1, with no clear D. The CDR3 extends over 13 amino acids. Germline CDR1 SGHVS, CDR2 FQNEAQ. V lost 1 base to trimming and J lost 5 bases, with 6 bases between them. CDR3: CASSLDPNNEQFF. The CDR3 DNA sequence: TGTGCCAGCAGCTTAGACCCAAACAATGAGCAGTTCTTC.

This clonotype was counted many times. In DNA form, the CDR3 reads TGCGCCAGCAGCTCGATCCCAGGGCAGGGAACCTACGAGCAGTACTTC. It codes for CASSSIPGQGTYEQYF. This rearrangement joins TRBV5-1 to TRBJ2-7; a weak D match, TRBD1 (5 bases). Per the germline V gene, CDR1 is SGHRS and CDR2 is YFSETQ. This CDR3 spans 16 amino acids. V shed 3 bases and J shed 2 bases, with 18 bases lying between them.

This clonotype was counted ten times or more. V is TRBV2 and J is TRBJ2-1; D remains unclear. Germline V gene lookup returns CDR1 SNHLY and CDR2 FYNNEI. The CDR3 length is 12 residues. Between the trimmed V and J ends, which lost 10 bases and 8 bases, there was a span of 15 bases. The CDR3: CAIQVEWDEQFF. The CDR3, as DNA: TGTGCCATCCAAGTAGAATGGGATGAGCAGTTCTTC.